This entry describes one T cell receptor (beta chain). Its antigen is unidentified. This record comes from a study of T cell responses to AZD1222 COVID-19 vaccine. The data were produced by immunoSEQ multiplex PCR, yet TCRdb's version contains in-frame clones alone and is incomplete. The sample yields over 100,000 clones, under 90% seen once. The study's findings and limits: White British ancestry dominated among donors, who included more females, and clonal diversity was possibly underestimated. Seropositive AZD1222 recipients at baseline numbered only five or six. Two AZD1222 administrations were followed by greater Spike-specific TCR breadth and depth. Across spike, vaccine-associated CD4 TCRs were found, dominant at 160-218 and 743-854.

In germline, CDR1 is SGDLS, CDR2 YYNGEE. The CDR3 is made up of 16 amino acids. The V gene lost 3 bases and the J gene lost 4 bases, with 20 bases spanning the gap. Sequencing used peripheral blood, obtained on day 0 of AZD1222 vaccination. V is TRBV9 and J is TRBJ2-7; possibly TRBD1 for D (6 bases). The sequence derives from an adult in good health. The CDR3 region is CASSDGPGVGAYEQYF. In DNA form, the CDR3 reads TGTGCCAGCAGCGATGGGCCTGGGGTGGGGGCGTACGAGCAGTACTTC.